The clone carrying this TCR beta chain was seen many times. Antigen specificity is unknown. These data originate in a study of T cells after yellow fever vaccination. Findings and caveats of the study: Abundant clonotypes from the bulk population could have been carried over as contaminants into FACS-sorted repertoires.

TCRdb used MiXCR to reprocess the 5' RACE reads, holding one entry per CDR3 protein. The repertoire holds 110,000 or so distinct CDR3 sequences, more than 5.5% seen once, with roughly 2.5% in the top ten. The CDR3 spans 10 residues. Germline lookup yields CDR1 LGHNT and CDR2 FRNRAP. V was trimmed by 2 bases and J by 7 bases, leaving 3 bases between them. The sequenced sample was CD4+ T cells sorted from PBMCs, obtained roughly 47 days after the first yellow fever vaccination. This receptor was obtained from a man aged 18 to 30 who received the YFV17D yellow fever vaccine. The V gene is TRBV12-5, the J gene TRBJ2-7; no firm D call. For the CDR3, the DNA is TGTGCTAGTGGTTTGCCAGAGCAGTACTTC. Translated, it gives CASGLPEQYF.